The 9 T cell receptor beta chains below come from one sample, sequenced in a study of blood T cell repertoires in COVID-19. Generated by immunoSEQ multiplex PCR, the TCRdb table keeps only in-frame clones and is missing some. Seen here are under 300,000 clones, roughly 80% observed once, and the top ten hold roughly 3.2%. Material for sequencing was peripheral blood. These receptors all stem from a woman aged 18-29 years with acute or convalescent COVID-19.

V usage is TRBV4-1 and J usage is TRBJ1-5, with a tentative D call TRBD1 (5 bases). Trimming left V 4 bases short and J 5 bases short, with 18 bases between. Germline V gene lookup returns CDR1 MGHRA and CDR2 YSYEKL. This CDR3 is built from 16 residues. In nucleotides, the CDR3 is TGCGCCAGCAGCCCCTCCCTGGGGGGGTATGATCAGCCCCAGCATTTT. Translation gives CASSPSLGGYDQPQHF.

The chain has TRBV30 and TRBJ2-1; tentatively, D is TRBD1 (6 bases). V lost 4 bases and J lost 10, with 11 bases in between. CDR3 length: 11 amino acids. Germline values: CDR1 GTSNPN, CDR2 SVGIG (reference sequence). CDR3: CAWKDSMEQFF. In nucleotides, the CDR3 is TGTGCCTGGAAGGACAGTATGGAGCAGTTCTTC.

The V call is TRBV4-2, the J call TRBJ2-7; 11 bases align to TRBD2. V was pared by 0 bases and J by 5 bases, with 3 bases of the junction left unmatched. Germline V lookup: CDR1 LGHNA, CDR2 YNFKEQ. This CDR3 has 15 residues. The CDR3 DNA sequence: TGTGCCAGCAGCCAAGAACTAGCGGGAGCTGACGAGCAGTACTTC. Translation gives CASSQELAGADEQYF.

The rearrangement uses TRBV15 and TRBJ2-3, with TRBD1 identical over 7 bases. Looked up from germline, CDR1 is LNHNV and CDR2 is YYDKDF (reference sequence). V lost 1 base and J lost 0; bases outside the gene matches: 1. The CDR3 extends over 15 amino acids. The chain's CDR3 is CATSRGDSSTDTQYF. DNA for the CDR3: TGTGCCACCAGCAGAGGGGACAGCAGCACAGATACGCAGTATTTT. The complete variable domain, with remaining parts taken from reference TRBV15 and TRBJ2-3, reads DAMVIQNPRYQVTQFGKPVTLSCSQTLNHNVMYWYQQKSSQAPKLLFHYYDKDFNNEADTPDNFQSRRPNTSFCFLDIRSPGLGDTAMYLCATSRGDSSTDTQYFGPGTRLTVL.

The chain couples TRBV6-6 to TRBJ1-6, with TRBD1 matching 7 bases. CDR1 MNHNY and CDR2 SVGAGI come from the germline V gene (reference sequence). The CDR3 totals 15 residues. Trimming took 0 bases from V and 10 from J; bases not matched to a gene: 6. For the CDR3, the DNA is TGTGCCAGCAGTTACTCGTTAACAGGGGTATCACCCCTCCACTTT. It codes for CASSYSLTGVSPLHF.

The chain is built from TRBV9 and TRBJ2-1; D unclear. Trimming took off 0 bases at V and 1 base at J, with 8 bases between the two ends. Per the germline V gene, CDR1 is SGDLS and CDR2 is YYNGEE. The CDR3 spans 15 residues. CDR3 DNA: TGTGCCAGCAGCGTAGGTGGGCAGTCCTACAATGAGCAGTTCTTC. It specifies CASSVGGQSYNEQFF.

The chain is built from TRBV27 and TRBJ2-6, with unresolved D. Germline V CDR1 and CDR2: MNHEY, SMNVEV (reference sequence). V was cut by 3 bases and J by 4 bases, with 4 bases left in between. The CDR3 loop spans 13 amino acids. CDR3: CASSFIGANVLTF. In DNA, the CDR3 is TGTGCCAGCAGTTTCATCGGGGCCAACGTCCTGACTTTC.

V usage is TRBV5-4 and J usage is TRBJ2-1; TRBD2 aligns across 10 bases. Unmatched junction bases numbered 5, after V lost 2 bases and J lost 6 bases. CDR1 is SGHNT, CDR2 YYREEE, per germline (reference sequence). CDR3 length: 15 residues. CDR3 amino acids: CASSFRLAGVNEQFF. CDR3 bases: TGTGCCAGCAGCTTTCGGCTAGCGGGAGTCAATGAGCAGTTCTTC.

The rearrangement uses TRBV6-6 and TRBJ1-1; 11 bases fit TRBD1. The V and J ends lost 5 bases and 5 bases, in that order; junction bases with no gene match: 7. Germline CDR1 MNHNY, CDR2 SVGAGI (reference sequence). The CDR3 extends over 15 amino acids. CDR3 in amino acids: CASSMDRGLGTEAFF. CDR3 bases: TGTGCCAGCAGTATGGACAGGGGGCTAGGGACTGAAGCTTTCTTT.